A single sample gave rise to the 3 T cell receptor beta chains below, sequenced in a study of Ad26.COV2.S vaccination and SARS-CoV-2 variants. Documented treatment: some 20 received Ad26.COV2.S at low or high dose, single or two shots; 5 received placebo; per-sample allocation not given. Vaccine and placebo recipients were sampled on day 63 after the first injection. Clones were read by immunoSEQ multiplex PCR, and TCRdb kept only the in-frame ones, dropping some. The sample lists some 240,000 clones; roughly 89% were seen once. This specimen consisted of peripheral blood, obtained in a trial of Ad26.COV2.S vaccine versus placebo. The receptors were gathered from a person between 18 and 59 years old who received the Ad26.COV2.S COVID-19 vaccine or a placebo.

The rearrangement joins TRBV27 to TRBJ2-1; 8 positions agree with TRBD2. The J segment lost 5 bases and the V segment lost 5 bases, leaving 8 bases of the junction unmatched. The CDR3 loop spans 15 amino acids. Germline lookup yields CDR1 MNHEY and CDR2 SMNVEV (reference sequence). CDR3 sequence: CASSPAAGGNNEQFF. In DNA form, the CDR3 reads TGTGCCAGCAGTCCAGCGGCGGGAGGTAACAATGAGCAGTTCTTC.

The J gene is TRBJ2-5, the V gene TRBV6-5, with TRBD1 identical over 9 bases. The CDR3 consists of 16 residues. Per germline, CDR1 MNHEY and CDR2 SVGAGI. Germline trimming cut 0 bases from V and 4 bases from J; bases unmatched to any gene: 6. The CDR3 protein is CASSYSGTGRGETQYF. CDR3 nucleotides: TGTGCCAGCAGTTACTCTGGGACAGGGAGGGGAGAGACCCAGTACTTC.

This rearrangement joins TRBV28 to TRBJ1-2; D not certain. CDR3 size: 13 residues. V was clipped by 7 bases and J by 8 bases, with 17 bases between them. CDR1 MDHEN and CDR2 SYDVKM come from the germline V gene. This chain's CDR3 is CASTISMATGYTF. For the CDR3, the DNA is TGTGCCAGCACCATATCCATGGCAACCGGCTACACCTTC.